One T cell receptor (beta chain) is described in this entry. Measured with immunoSEQ multiplex PCR; TCRdb has only the in-frame clones, and not every one. The table includes 300,000 to 500,000 clones, roughly nine tenths detected once. Treatment denoted: over 15 received Ad26.COV2.S at low or high dose, single or two shots; 5 received placebo; per-sample allocation not given. Specimen acquisition occurred on day 63 following the initial vaccine or placebo injection. Expressing Wuhan-strain SARS-CoV-2 spike, an Ad26 vector served as the vaccine. The data were obtained in a study of Ad26.COV2.S vaccination and SARS-CoV-2 variants. The ends were cut back, 6 bases at V and 3 bases at J, with 6 bases in the middle. Looked up from germline, CDR1 is SQVTM and CDR2 is ANQGSEA. The CDR3 runs to 11 residues.

The starting material was peripheral blood, obtained in a trial of Ad26.COV2.S vaccine versus placebo. This chain links TRBV29-1 with TRBJ1-3, with D unresolved. This clonotype was sampled from a person aged 18-65 years who received the Ad26.COV2.S COVID-19 vaccine or a placebo. CDR3 sequence reads: CSVEVGNTIYF. The CDR3 bases are TGCAGCGTCGAGGTTGGAAACACCATATATTTT. Full variable domain (missing parts from reference TRBV29-1 and TRBJ1-3): SAVISQKPSRDICQRGTSLTIQCQVDSQVTMMFWYRQQPGQSLTLIATANQGSEATYESGFVIDKFPISRPNLTFSTLTVSNMSPEDSSIYLCSVEVGNTIYFGEGSWLTVV.